This is a list of T cell receptor beta chains from one sample in a study of T cells after yellow fever vaccination. TCRdb itself ran the 5' RACE reads through MiXCR, one entry per CDR3 protein. Of some 120,000 distinct CDR3 sequences listed, approximately 14% were seen once; the top ten hold around 46%. Sample: CD8+ T cells sorted from PBMCs, taken 5 days after the yellow fever booster vaccination. These receptors all stem from a man aged 18 to 29 who received the YFV17D yellow fever vaccine. The CDR3 runs from the conserved cysteine through the conserved F or W. The D gene is left open where the match is weak. A row's size may be missing; if present it is once, few, many or a size class.

j_call | d_call | v_call | clone_size | cdr3_aa | cdr3_nt
TRBJ1-6 | . | TRBV28 | . | CASSLTGLRSPLHF | TGTGCCAGCAGCTTAACAGGGTTGCGCTCACCCCTCCACTTT
TRBJ2-1 | . | TRBV20-1 | many | CSAQETFSRTLNNEQFF | TGCAGTGCCCAGGAAACGTTTTCTCGGACATTGAACAATGAGCAGTTCTTC
TRBJ2-1 | . | TRBV27 | few | CASSLSSVGRQFF | TGTGCCAGCAGTTTAAGTTCGGTGGGGCGACAGTTCTTC
TRBJ1-5 | . | TRBV12-3/TRBV12-4 | . | CASNEGTYSNQPQHF | TGTGCCAGCAATGAGGGGACTTATAGCAATCAGCCCCAGCATTTT
TRBJ2-2 | . | TRBV29-1 | few | CSADAGPLNTGELFF | TGCAGCGCCGATGCTGGACCCTTGAACACCGGGGAGCTGTTTTTT
TRBJ2-5 | TRBD1 | TRBV4-3 | few | CASSQDGTGIQETQYF | TGCGCCAGCAGCCAAGATGGGACAGGGATCCAAGAGACCCAGTACTTC
TRBJ1-1 | . | TRBV4-1 | few | CASSHPGEAFF | TGCGCCAGCAGCCACCCAGGTGAAGCTTTCTTT
TRBJ2-3 | TRBD2 | TRBV29-1 | few | CSVVTSGGAGTDTQYF | TGCAGCGTTGTTACTAGCGGGGGGGCCGGCACAGATACGCAGTATTTT
TRBJ2-4 | . | TRBV20-1 | . | CSARPSRGAKNIQYF | TGCAGTGCTAGACCTTCCAGGGGAGCCAAAAACATTCAGTACTTC
TRBJ2-2 | TRBD1 | TRBV5-6 | . | CASSWETGGYTGELFF | TGTGCCAGCAGCTGGGAGACAGGGGGATATACCGGGGAGCTGTTTTTT
TRBJ1-4 | . | TRBV7-9 | few | CASSLQTTNEKLFF | TGTGCCAGCAGCCTACAGACAACTAATGAAAAACTGTTTTTT
TRBJ2-5 | . | TRBV6-2/TRBV6-3 | few | CASSYLGLGGETQYF | TGTGCCAGCAGTTACCTGGGTCTAGGAGGTGAGACCCAGTACTTC
TRBJ1-4 | TRBD1 | TRBV4-3 | . | CASSQDSRDRWPVTNEKLFF | TGCGCCAGCAGCCAAGACTCCCGGGACAGGTGGCCTGTAACTAATGAAAAACTGTTTTTT
TRBJ2-7 | TRBD1 | TRBV5-1 | . | CASSKTGTGYPYEQYF | TGCGCCAGCAGCAAGACCGGGACAGGGTACCCCTACGAGCAGTACTTC
TRBJ2-7 | . | TRBV20-1 | few | CSARDQGGASYEQYF | TGCAGTGCTAGAGATCAGGGGGGGGCCTCCTACGAGCAGTACTTC
TRBJ2-7 | . | TRBV9 | few | CASSVVSSGEQYF | TGTGCCAGCAGCGTAGTGTCTTCTGGTGAGCAGTACTTC
TRBJ2-7 | . | TRBV7-9 | few | CASKGGALSGEQYF | TGTGCCAGCAAGGGCGGGGCACTGTCGGGCGAGCAGTACTTC
TRBJ2-4 | . | TRBV20-1 | few | CSAKANREAKNIQYF | TGCAGTGCTAAAGCAAACAGGGAAGCCAAAAACATTCAGTACTTC
TRBJ1-3 | . | TRBV4-2 | . | CASSLPGEGNTIYF | TGTGCCAGCAGCCTCCCAGGGGAGGGAAACACCATATATTTT
TRBJ1-2 | . | TRBV4-1 | few | CASSQDRGENYGYTF | TGCGCCAGCAGCCAAGATAGGGGCGAAAACTATGGCTACACCTTC
TRBJ2-2 | TRBD2 | TRBV20-1 | once | CSGLAGARLETGELFF | TGCAGTGGGCTAGCGGGGGCAAGATTGGAGACCGGGGAGCTGTTTTTT
TRBJ2-5 | . | TRBV4-1 | few | CASSEGAQETQYF | TGCGCCAGCAGCGAAGGAGCACAAGAGACCCAGTACTTC
TRBJ1-1 | TRBD1 | TRBV6-5 | . | CASRDGTANTEAFF | TGTGCCAGCAGGGACGGGACAGCGAACACTGAAGCTTTCTTT
TRBJ2-7 | . | TRBV5-1 | few | CASSGEFSGTTYEQYF | TGCGCCAGCAGCGGCGAATTTAGCGGAACGACCTACGAGCAGTACTTC
TRBJ2-1 | . | TRBV7-3 | . | CASSYGGVYNEQFF | TGTGCCAGCAGTTACGGGGGTGTTTACAATGAGCAGTTCTTC
TRBJ2-6 | TRBD1 | TRBV6-2/TRBV6-3 | few | CASSNRDRGPGANVLTF | TGTGCCAGCAGTAACCGGGACAGGGGACCTGGGGCCAACGTCCTGACTTTC
TRBJ1-1 | . | TRBV3-1 | . | CASSLVGGTLLDTEAFF | TGTGCCAGCAGCCTTGTCGGGGGAACCCTGCTTGACACTGAAGCTTTCTTT
TRBJ2-7 | . | TRBV5-6 | . | CASSLGLARYEQYF | TGTGCCAGCAGCTTGGGTCTAGCGCGTTATGAGCAGTACTTC
TRBJ2-1 | . | TRBV4-3 | . | CASSQAGFDEQFF | TGCGCCAGCAGCCAAGCAGGGTTTGATGAGCAGTTCTTC
TRBJ2-3 | . | TRBV29-1 | few | CSVVSQKADTQYF | TGCAGCGTTGTCTCCCAGAAGGCAGATACGCAGTATTTT
TRBJ1-5 | TRBD1 | TRBV19 | . | CASSPRTGEGIYQPQHF | TGTGCCAGTAGTCCCCGGACAGGGGAAGGGATTTATCAGCCCCAGCATTTT
TRBJ1-1 | . | TRBV14 | . | CASSPQGWRYTEAFF | TGTGCCAGCAGCCCCCAGGGGTGGAGATACACTGAAGCTTTCTTT
TRBJ2-2 | TRBD1 | TRBV6-2/TRBV6-3 | few | CASRTGTGWHGELFF | TGTGCCAGCCGAACCGGGACAGGCTGGCACGGGGAGCTGTTTTTT
TRBJ2-1 | TRBD2 | TRBV11-2 | . | CASSLGLAGVASYNEQFF | TGTGCCAGCAGCTTGGGACTAGCGGGTGTTGCGTCCTACAATGAGCAGTTCTTC
TRBJ2-1 | . | TRBV3-1 | . | CASSHEGEVNEQFF | TGTGCCAGCAGCCACGAGGGAGAAGTCAATGAGCAGTTCTTC
TRBJ1-1 | . | TRBV12-5 | many | CASGLHRDLNTEAFF | TGTGCTAGTGGTCTCCACAGGGATCTAAACACTGAAGCTTTCTTT
TRBJ2-5 | . | TRBV7-9 | few | CASSLAVTGGSETQYF | TGTGCCAGCAGCTTAGCGGTAACAGGCGGGTCAGAGACCCAGTACTTC
TRBJ1-4 | . | TRBV4-3 | few | CASSQDVSPAGNPGTNEKLFF | TGCGCCAGCAGCCAAGATGTTTCCCCTGCCGGTAACCCAGGGACTAATGAAAAACTGTTTTTT
TRBJ2-5 | TRBD1 | TRBV18 | . | CASSPWTGSIWEKETQYF | TGTGCCAGCTCACCCTGGACAGGATCAATCTGGGAGAAAGAGACCCAGTACTTC
TRBJ1-1 | . | TRBV21-1 | . | CASRKKTEGPTRGNTEAFF | TGTGCCAGCAGAAAAAAGACGGAAGGACCGACTAGAGGGAACACTGAAGCTTTCTTT